This T cell receptor beta chain stems from a study of blood T cells in healthy people across ages (dated by TCRdb to the mid-2010s). With regard to the full study: In model experiments, template switching captured roughly one uniquely barcoded TCR beta cDNA molecule for every two T cells. Donors were grouped into four age groups: young (average roughly 17 years), middle-aged (roughly 37), aged (about 60) and long-lived (approximately 78). To avoid experimental bias, donors of different ages were randomly spread across the sequencing lanes. The study measured age-related changes in TCR beta repertoire diversity using deep sequencing normalized with unique cDNA molecular identifiers. Using the same blood draw, the study looked at two additional independent replicas of 1 million unique cDNA reads for two donors, one aged 18 to 30 and the other aged 80 or older. Results and caveats for the whole study, not just this receptor: Since profiling was done on bulk unsorted PBMCs, naive and antigen-experienced compartments could not be conclusively compared. There was a strong correlation between observed TCR beta diversity and the percentage of naive T cells measured by flow cytometry. Because donor CMV infection status was unknown, age-related changes in expanded clonotypes were potentially confounded. Compared with the aged group, the long-lived group had more naive CD4+ T cells, fewer expanded clones and increased TCR diversity, suggesting age selection. Estimates of total diversity from one million sequenced T cells were regarded as lower bounds and underestimates. Observed TCR beta diversity per million T cells fell roughly linearly with age, and a significant reduction was already apparent by age roughly 40.

V lost 6 bases and J lost 3 bases; the stretch between them is 14 bases long. The CDR3 sequence holds 14 residues, the cysteine and phenylalanine included. This entry keeps only the CDR3 DNA: 42 bases, framed from base 1. CDR1 SNHLY and CDR2 FYNNEI were looked up in the germline V gene. Notes on this clonotype: It has no known antigen specificity. Base qualities are not at hand, and no much larger clone is one base apart.

Donors were 30 to 45 systemically healthy Caucasian individuals from Russia aged roughly 6 to 95 years. Each donor gave approximately 9.3 milliliters of peripheral blood, collected into EDTA-treated Vacutainer tubes. PBMCs were isolated by Ficoll-Paque density-gradient centrifugation, with at least 6 million obtained per sample. Total RNA was extracted from PBMCs with Trizol reagent, with at least 5.5 micrograms obtained per sample. For every donor, flow cytometry on a PBMC aliquot measured the percentage of naive CD45RAhigh/CD27high T cells. Library generation was performed with 5' RACE. Sequencing was performed on an Illumina HiSeq 2500. A second about 7 to 11 cycle PCR used a sample-barcoded 5' primer and a J-beta primer mix. A template-switch 5' adaptor carrying 12 random nucleotides introduced a unique molecular identifier onto each TCR beta cDNA molecule. Each sample yielded at least 2.5 million CDR3-containing paired-end reads. First-strand cDNA synthesis was performed from all RNA using the Mint cDNA synthesis kit, with priming by a TRBC-specific oligonucleotide. Following uracil-DNA glycosylase treatment, all cDNA underwent a first 18-cycle PCR with the universal primers M1SS and BC2_uni_R. In the paper's pipeline: For normalization, 1 million high-quality reads, each with a distinct molecular identifier, were randomly selected from each sample. Reads with shared molecular identifiers were discarded instead of being binned into consensus sequences. MiTCR, set to a Q25 quality threshold and the strictest error-elimination algorithm, was used for CDR3 identification, clonotype clustering and error correction. Lower-bound total TCR beta diversity was estimated with a nonparametric unseen species model using Euler transformation. Using fastp at Q25 and MiXCR, TCRdb reprocessed the public reads and kept productive beta chains. Every CDR3 protein is listed once, alongside the most common genes and DNA of its rows. In this record, the V and J calls reflect TCRdb's handling and not the investigators' own analysis. The sample table shows about 1.1 million distinct CDR3 sequences, and more than 30% are seen once. Around 12% of the sample goes to the ten largest clones.

The rearranged segments are TRBV2 and TRBJ1-2, with no confident D gene call. The origin of this receptor is a man younger than 35 in good health. Sequences were obtained from blood. CDR3 region: CASRAGEGDYGYTF. DNA sequence: TGTGCCAGCAGGGCCGGAGAGGGCGACTATGGCTACACCTTC.